Shown below are 18 T cell receptor beta chains from a single sample sequenced in a study of CXCR3-negative and CXCR3-positive naive CD8 T cells (dated by TCRdb to the late 2010s). No cognate antigen is known for these TCRs. Broader findings and caveats from the paper: Compared with CXCR3-negative naive cells, CXCR3-positive naive cells had TRB CDR3s with higher hydrophobicity (lower Kidera factor 4), lower energy, and higher strength and volume indices.

Sequenced using a NextSeq 550. The Human TCR Profiling Kit (MiLaboratory) was used to prepare UMI-labeled 5' RACE TRB cDNA libraries. The reads, reprocessed by TCRdb, yield one row per CDR3 protein sequence and no DNA. The data table for this sample lists approximately 120,000 distinct CDR3 sequences. Just over 0.35% of the sample rests with the top ten. Specimen: naive CXCR3+ CD8+ T cells from blood. Sample cell subset or site, as interpreted from the label and publication: CD45RO-CCR7+CD27+CD95- naive CD8+ T cells expressing CXCR3 (TNR3+). The receptors originated from a human donor in good health. Some clones in this sample may be carry-over from other donors' samples.

The rearrangement uses TRBV7-3 and TRBJ2-1; TCRdb selects TRBD1, and the lack of DNA leaves this call unchecked. The CDR3 has 15 amino acids. The germline gives CDR1 SGHTA, CDR2 FQGTGA. CDR3 region: CASSLDPGGYNEQFF.

The rearrangement links TRBV27 to TRBJ2-4; the D call from TCRdb, TRBD1, cannot be confirmed without DNA. The CDR3 runs 11 residues. Germline CDR1 reads MNHEY; CDR2 reads SMNVEV (reference sequence). The CDR3 protein is CATDRGGVQYF.

This rearrangement joins TRBV12-3 or TRBV12-4 to TRBJ2-4; checking the TCRdb D call of TRBD1 is not possible without DNA. CDR3 length: 17 amino acids. The CDR3 sequence: CASSLSGQGYDKNIQYF.

The chain joins TRBV27 to TRBJ2-7; TCRdb indicates TRBD1, and absent DNA this call remains unverified. The CDR3 spans 13 residues. CDR1 is MNHEY, CDR2 SMNVEV, per germline (reference sequence). CDR3 protein: CASSYRGLYEQYF.

The V gene is TRBV11-2, the J gene TRBJ2-2; TCRdb returns TRBD2, unconfirmable since there is no DNA. The CDR3 runs 11 residues. CDR1 is SGHAT, CDR2 FQNNGV, per germline. The CDR3 sequence: CASSGTPWLFF.

The gene calls are TRBV10-1 and TRBJ1-6. The CDR3 length is 16 residues. Germline V gives CDR1 WNHNN, CDR2 SYGVQD (reference sequence). CDR3 protein: CASSESTDGLNSPLHF.

The chain joins TRBV7-9 to TRBJ2-1; TCRdb picks TRBD1, but there is no DNA to check that call. The CDR3 consists of 13 residues. Looked up from germline, CDR1 is SEHNR and CDR2 is FQNEAQ (reference sequence). CDR3 loop: CASILTGGDEQFF.

This chain connects TRBV12-3 or TRBV12-4 to TRBJ2-5; TCRdb names TRBD2, which stays unverified in the absence of DNA. The CDR3 loop spans 14 amino acids. CDR3: CASTLEGVHETQYF.

The CDR3 loop is CASSLSWETQYF. The V call is TRBV5-1, the J call TRBJ2-5. The germline V gene has CDR1 SGHRS and CDR2 YFSETQ. CDR3 size: 12 residues.

This sequence joins TRBV28 and TRBJ2-1; TCRdb outputs TRBD2, but without DNA this stays unchecked. The germline gives CDR1 MDHEN, CDR2 SYDVKM. The CDR3 covers 14 residues. CDR3 in amino acids: CASSSAGPYNEQFF.

The CDR3 is CASSQGRTFTTDTQYF. This chain uses TRBV4-3 with TRBJ2-3; no DNA is available, so the TRBD1 call from TCRdb remains unchecked. CDR1 and CDR2 from the germline V gene are LGHNA and YSLEER. The CDR3 runs to 16 residues.

The chain uses TRBV18 and TRBJ2-1; the TCRdb call, TRBD2, lacks DNA for checking. CDR1 KGHSH and CDR2 LQKENI come from the germline V gene. CDR3 length equals 17 residues. The CDR3 here is CASSPPSTSESYNEQFF.

This sequence joins TRBV12-3 or TRBV12-4 and TRBJ2-3; checking the TCRdb D call of TRBD2 is not possible without DNA. The CDR3 length is 16 residues. CDR3: CASSLGALLPVDTQYF.

This chain links TRBV14 with TRBJ2-5. The CDR3 runs 16 residues. Looked up from germline, CDR1 is SGHDN and CDR2 is FVKESK. Here the CDR3 reads CASSQDWSLDQETQYF.

The chain joins TRBV27 to TRBJ2-7. The CDR3 covers 12 residues. CDR1 is MNHEY and CDR2 is SMNVEV in the germline V gene (reference sequence). The CDR3 loop is CASSQFSYEQYF.

The V gene is TRBV29-1, the J gene TRBJ2-7. Germline assignment: CDR1 SQVTM and CDR2 ANQGSEA. The CDR3 covers 12 residues. The CDR3 loop reads CSVGQVTYEQYF.

The chain has TRBV27 and TRBJ2-7; absent DNA, TCRdb's TRBD1 call cannot be checked. Germline V gene data show CDR1 as MNHEY and CDR2 as SMNVEV (reference sequence). The CDR3 sequence is 13 residues long. The CDR3 is CASSPPSPYEQYF.

The J gene is TRBJ2-7, the V gene TRBV6-2 or TRBV6-3. This CDR3 spans 12 amino acids. Germline lookup yields CDR1 MNHEY and CDR2 SVGEGT. CDR3 in amino acids: CASSYSVYEQYF.